Below are 6 T cell receptor beta chains sequenced from a single sample in a study of type 1 regulatory T cells. TCRdb passed the reads through MiXCR, listing each CDR3 protein once. The data hold around 88,000 distinct CDR3 sequences, with roughly 30% observed a single time. Material: CD4+ T cells, either the whole sample or a sorted fraction (not recorded which). All receptors derive from a human donor in good health.

This clonotype was observed a handful of times. The chain combines TRBV7-2 with TRBJ2-3; TRBD2 agrees at 12 bases. The CDR3 length is 14 residues. The trim removed 5 bases at V and 9 bases at J, leaving 6 bases unmatched. Germline V gene data show CDR1 as SGHTA and CDR2 as FQGNSA. The CDR3 loop is CASSKTSGRSTQYF. The CDR3 nucleotides are TGTGCCAGCAGCAAAACTAGCGGGAGGTCAACGCAGTATTTT.

This clonotype has only one observation. J is TRBJ2-2 and V is TRBV9; 7 bases line up with TRBD1. V shed 0 bases and J 1 base; nucleotides not matched to a gene: 6. Per the germline V gene, CDR1 is SGDLS and CDR2 is YYNGEE. The CDR3 runs to 17 residues. The CDR3 loop is CASSVDFRTGNTGELFF. Written as DNA, the CDR3 is TGTGCCAGCAGCGTAGATTTTCGGACAGGGAACACCGGGGAGCTGTTTTTT.

The gene calls are TRBV5-1 and TRBJ2-6, with D unresolved. The CDR3 loop spans 17 amino acids. Per germline, CDR1 SGHRS and CDR2 YFSETQ. Between the trimmed V and J ends, which lost 0 bases and 2 bases, there was a span of 12 bases. CDR3 sequence reads: CASSLVGSDTGANVLTF. Written as DNA, the CDR3 is TGCGCCAGCAGCTTGGTCGGTTCCGATACTGGGGCCAACGTCCTGACTTTC.

The chain recombines TRBV30 with TRBJ2-4, with D perhaps TRBD2 (5 bases). Germline V gene lookup returns CDR1 GTSNPN and CDR2 SVGIG (reference sequence). This CDR3 is 16 amino acids long. Trimming took 0 bases from V and 3 from J, leaving 15 bases between them. CDR3 residues: CAWSVGGPNRKNIQYF. CDR3 in DNA: TGTGCCTGGAGTGTGGGCGGGCCTAATCGCAAAAACATTCAGTACTTC. Full variable domain (remainder filled in from reference TRBV30 and TRBJ2-4): SQTIHQWPATLVQPVGSPLSLECTVEGTSNPNLYWYRQAAGRGLQLLFYSVGIGQISSEVPQNLSASRPQDRQFILSSKKLLLSDSGFYLCAWSVGGPNRKNIQYFGAGTRLSVL.

This clonotype was picked up many times. This chain connects TRBV10-3 to TRBJ2-5, with TRBD2 matching over 9 bases. CDR3 length: 15 residues. Germline V gene sequence: CDR1 ENHRY, CDR2 SYGVKD. Trimming at V came to 4 bases and at J to 4 bases, leaving 7 bases not matched to a gene. CDR3 amino acids: CAISGLAGEGETQYF. For the CDR3, the DNA is TGTGCCATCAGTGGGTTAGCGGGAGAGGGAGAGACCCAGTACTTC.

This clonotype has just a few counts. V gene TRBV24-1 combines with J gene TRBJ1-2; no reliable D call. This CDR3 comprises 11 residues. Germline lookup yields CDR1 KGHDR and CDR2 SFDVKD. V was shortened by 1 base and J by 8 bases, with 4 bases between the two germline ends. CDR3 protein: CATSDFDGYTF. DNA for the CDR3: TGTGCCACCAGTGATTTCGACGGCTACACCTTC.